These 13 T cell receptor beta chains were all obtained from the same sample, sequenced in a study of T cell repertoires in ileal Crohn's disease. Sequenced by immunoSEQ multiplex PCR; TCRdb stores in-frame clones only, minus some. Of about 5,200 clones detected, 81% appear once; the ten largest clones hold roughly 6.2%. The specimen was ileal tissue. Receptor source: an adult with Crohn's disease.

The gene calls are TRBV5-4 and TRBJ2-2; D may be TRBD1 (6 bases). V lost 3 bases and J lost 5, with 17 bases in between. CDR1 and CDR2 from the germline V gene are SGHNT and YYREEE (reference sequence). CDR3 length equals 16 residues. CDR3 DNA: TGTGCCAGCAGCTGGGCCGGGACAAGGGGGACCGGGGAGCTGTTTTTT. It translates to CASSWAGTRGTGELFF.

In its sample, this clone was seen once. This rearrangement joins TRBV5-4 to TRBJ1-1; unclear D gene. From germline, CDR1 is SGHNT and CDR2 YYREEE (reference sequence). V dropped 0 bases and J dropped 4 bases, with 13 bases sitting between them. The CDR3 is made up of 15 amino acids. The CDR3, as DNA: TGTGCCAGCAGCTTGGCGGCACCTCGGGGCACTGAAGCTTTCTTT. This gives the protein CASSLAAPRGTEAFF.

The chain uses TRBV4-2 and TRBJ1-5; 8 bases are a match to TRBD1. The CDR3 runs 16 residues. Germline loops: CDR1 LGHNA, CDR2 YNFKEQ. V gave up 1 base and J gave up 7 bases; unmatched junction bases: 9. CDR3 sequence (DNA): TGTGCCAGCAGCCAAGGCCAGACAGGGGTTGGGCAGCCCCAGCATTTT. Its protein product is CASSQGQTGVGQPQHF.

The rearrangement joins TRBV6-1 to TRBJ2-7, with D perhaps matching TRBD1 (6 bases). Germline CDR1 reads MNHNS; CDR2 reads SASEGT. V lost 9 bases and J 2 bases, leaving 14 bases between the germline ends. The CDR3 is 13 residues long. CDR3 loop: CASRRQAPYEQYF. The CDR3 DNA follows: TGTGCCAGTCGGAGACAGGCACCCTACGAGCAGTACTTC.

The gene calls are TRBV7-9 and TRBJ1-6; TRBD1 matches at 7 bases. This CDR3 spans 13 amino acids. The V gene's germline CDR1 is SEHNR and CDR2 FQNEAQ (reference sequence). The V and J ends lost 5 bases and 10 bases, in that order; junction bases with no gene match: 5. The CDR3: CASSTTGKSPLHF. CDR3 sequence (DNA): TGTGCCAGCAGCACGACAGGGAAATCACCCCTCCACTTT.

The V gene is TRBV16, the J gene TRBJ1-2, with a weak D call TRBD1 (5 bases). CDR3 size: 15 residues. Per germline, CDR1 KGHSY and CDR2 FQNENV. V was clipped by 4 bases and J by 1 base, with 13 bases between them. The CDR3 here is CASSLYGGSNYGYTF. CDR3 nucleotides: TGTGCCAGCAGCCTTTACGGGGGGAGTAACTATGGCTACACCTTC.

The gene calls are TRBV28 and TRBJ1-2, with D uncertain. The V gene lost 3 bases and the J gene lost 4 bases, with 6 bases spanning the gap. This CDR3 spans 12 amino acids. CDR1 is MDHEN, CDR2 SYDVKM, per germline. The CDR3 reads CASSFGGYGYTF. As DNA, the CDR3 is TGTGCCAGCAGTTTCGGCGGCTATGGCTACACCTTC.

The chain employs TRBV25-1 and TRBJ1-1; unclear D gene. CDR1 MGHDK and CDR2 SYGVNS come from the germline V gene. The CDR3 spans 14 residues. V dropped 4 bases and J dropped 1 base, with 10 bases sitting between them. CDR3 sequence reads: CASSGGGRNTEAFF. The CDR3 DNA sequence: TGTGCCAGCAGTGGAGGAGGGAGGAACACTGAAGCTTTCTTT.

J is TRBJ2-7 and V is TRBV5-6; perhaps TRBD1 as D (6 bases). V shed 5 bases and J shed 0 bases, with 18 bases lying between them. Germline lookup yields CDR1 SGHDT and CDR2 YYEEEE. The CDR3 has 16 amino acids. The CDR3: CASRISGTKGSYEQYF. The CDR3 DNA reads TGTGCCAGCAGAATTTCCGGGACAAAGGGCTCCTACGAGCAGTACTTC.

The J gene is TRBJ2-5, the V gene TRBV2, with D maybe TRBD1 (6 bases). The CDR3 consists of 15 residues. Trimming removed 4 bases from V and 4 bases from J, with 16 bases in between. Germline V gene lookup returns CDR1 SNHLY and CDR2 FYNNEI. The CDR3 loop reads CASSAQGQSGETQYF. The CDR3 nucleotides read TGTGCCAGCAGTGCCCAGGGGCAGTCAGGAGAGACCCAGTACTTC.

This clone was picked up one time. The rearrangement joins TRBV9 to TRBJ1-6; 9 bases match TRBD1. Losses at the gene ends were 3 bases for V and 10 bases for J; bases not matched to a gene: 8. This CDR3 region has 15 residues. The V gene's germline CDR1 is SGDLS and CDR2 YYNGEE. The CDR3, as DNA: TGTGCCAGCAGCGGGGGACAGGGTGGAAGATCACCCCTCCACTTT. Residues: CASSGGQGGRSPLHF.

CDR3 nucleotide sequence: TGTGCCAGCAGTGAATTCGCGGGGACTGCGCCTTACGAGCAGTACTTC. This gives the protein CASSEFAGTAPYEQYF. The gene calls are TRBV6-1 and TRBJ2-7; D might be TRBD2 (6 bases). The V end was cut by 2 bases, the J end by 4 bases, with 18 bases between. Per germline, CDR1 MNHNS and CDR2 SASEGT. This CDR3 is 16 amino acids long.

The CDR3 nucleotides are TGTGCCAGCAGCCAACCGGGACTCTACACAGATACGCAGTATTTT. It yields the protein CASSQPGLYTDTQYF. This chain uses TRBV7-2 with TRBJ2-3, with a possible D match to TRBD2 (6 bases). The V gene's germline CDR1 is SGHTA and CDR2 FQGNSA. This CDR3 spans 15 amino acids. V was shortened by 5 bases and J by 2 bases, with 14 bases between the two germline ends.